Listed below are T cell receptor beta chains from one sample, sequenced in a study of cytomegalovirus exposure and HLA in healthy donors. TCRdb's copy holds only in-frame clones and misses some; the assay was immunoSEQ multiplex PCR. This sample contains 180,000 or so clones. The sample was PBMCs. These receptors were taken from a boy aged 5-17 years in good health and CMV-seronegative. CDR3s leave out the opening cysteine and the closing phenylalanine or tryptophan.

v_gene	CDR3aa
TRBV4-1	ASSPLAGVYNEQF
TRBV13	ASTLSVSGNTIY
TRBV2	ASTWDYTEAF
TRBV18	ASSPRTGVYGYT
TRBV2	ASRGHGDSANFYSYT
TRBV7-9	ASREIAQEQF
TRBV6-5	ASSRTGREETQY
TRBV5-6	ASSLLPGQGYEQY
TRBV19	ASSTGQEPLAKNIQY
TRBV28	ASSSRQGAMNTEAF
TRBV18	ASSPPRRAGTDTQY
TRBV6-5	ASSYSGQGGQPQH
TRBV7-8	ASSRRTGGNTEAF
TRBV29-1	SVDRGVYGYT
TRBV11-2	ASRRGGGQETQY
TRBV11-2	ASSPRVAPTGGNNSPLH